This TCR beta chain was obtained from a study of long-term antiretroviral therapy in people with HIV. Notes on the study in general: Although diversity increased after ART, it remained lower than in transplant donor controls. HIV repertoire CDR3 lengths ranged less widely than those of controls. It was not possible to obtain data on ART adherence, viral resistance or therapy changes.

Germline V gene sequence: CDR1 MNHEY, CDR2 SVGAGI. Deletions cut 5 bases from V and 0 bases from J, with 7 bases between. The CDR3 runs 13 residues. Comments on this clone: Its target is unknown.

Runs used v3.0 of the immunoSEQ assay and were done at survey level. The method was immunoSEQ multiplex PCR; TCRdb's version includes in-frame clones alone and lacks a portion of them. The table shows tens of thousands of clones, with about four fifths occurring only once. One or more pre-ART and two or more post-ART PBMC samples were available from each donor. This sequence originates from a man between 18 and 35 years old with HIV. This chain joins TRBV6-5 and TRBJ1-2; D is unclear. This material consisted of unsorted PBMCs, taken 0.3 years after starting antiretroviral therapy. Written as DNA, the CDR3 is TGTGCCAGCAGTCAGAGGGCTAACTATGGCTACACCTTC. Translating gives CASSQRANYGYTF.